This T cell receptor beta chain appears in the sequencing data of a study of low-dose radiotherapy and immunotherapy resistance in tumors. Primers targeting TRAV and TRBV primed first-strand cDNA, covering alpha and beta chains. TCR amplification ran 15 to 25 PCR cycles using constant-region and V-primer adapter primers. MiXCR, applied by TCRdb to the reads, yields one record per CDR3 protein. The data show about 58,000 distinct CDR3 sequences, under 30% seen once. Described time point: after trial treatment. Treatment noted: LDRT plus nivolumab, ipilimumab, low-dose cyclophosphamide and aspirin (RACIN trial). V was clipped by 0 bases and J by 6 bases; unmatched bases: 10. This CDR3 region has 16 residues. CDR1 SGHRS and CDR2 YFSETQ come from the germline V gene. There are many counts of this clonotype.

The source of this sequence is a male donor with prostate cancer. Sequenced here: PBMCs, sampled after low-dose radiotherapy plus immunotherapy. The V call is TRBV5-1, the J call TRBJ2-7, with 9 bases identical to TRBD1. This CDR3 reads CASSLEVAGTGSEQYF. The CDR3 DNA follows: TGCGCCAGCAGCTTGGAAGTTGCCGGGACAGGGAGCGAGCAGTACTTC.